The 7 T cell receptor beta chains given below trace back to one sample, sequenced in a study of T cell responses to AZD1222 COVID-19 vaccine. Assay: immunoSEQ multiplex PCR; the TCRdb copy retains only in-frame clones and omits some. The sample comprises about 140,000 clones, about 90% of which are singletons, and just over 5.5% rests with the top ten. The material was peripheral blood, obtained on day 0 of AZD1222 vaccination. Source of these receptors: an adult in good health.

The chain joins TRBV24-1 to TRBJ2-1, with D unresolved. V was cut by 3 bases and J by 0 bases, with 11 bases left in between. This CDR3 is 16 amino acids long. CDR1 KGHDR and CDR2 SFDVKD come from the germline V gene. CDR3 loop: CATSDRAESSYNEQFF. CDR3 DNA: TGTGCCACCAGTGATAGGGCGGAGAGCTCCTACAATGAGCAGTTCTTC.

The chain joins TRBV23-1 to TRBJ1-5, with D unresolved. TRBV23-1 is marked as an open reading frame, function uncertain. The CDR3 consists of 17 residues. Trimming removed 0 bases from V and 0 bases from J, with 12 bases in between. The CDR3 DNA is TGCGCCAGCAGTCAATCGTTAGGCAGGATTAGCAATCAGCCCCAGCATTTT. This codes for CASSQSLGRISNQPQHF.

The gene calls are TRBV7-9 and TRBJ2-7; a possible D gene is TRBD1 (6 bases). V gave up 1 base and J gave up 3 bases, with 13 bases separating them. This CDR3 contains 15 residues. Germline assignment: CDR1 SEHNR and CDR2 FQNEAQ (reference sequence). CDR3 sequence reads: CASSLEDRLHYEQYF. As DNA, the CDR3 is TGTGCCAGCAGCTTAGAGGACAGACTCCACTACGAGCAGTACTTC.

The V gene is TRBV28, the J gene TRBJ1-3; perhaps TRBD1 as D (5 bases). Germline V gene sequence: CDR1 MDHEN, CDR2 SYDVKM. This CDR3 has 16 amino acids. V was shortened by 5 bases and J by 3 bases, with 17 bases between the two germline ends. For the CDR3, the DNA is TGTGCCAGCAGTCCACCGACAGTGATCCTTGGAAACACCATATATTTT. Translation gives CASSPPTVILGNTIYF.

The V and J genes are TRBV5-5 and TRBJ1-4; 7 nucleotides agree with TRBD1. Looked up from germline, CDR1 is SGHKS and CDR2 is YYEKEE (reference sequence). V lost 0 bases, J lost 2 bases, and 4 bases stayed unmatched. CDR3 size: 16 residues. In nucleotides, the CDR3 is TGTGCCAGCAGCTTGGAGGGGGCCGGGACTAATGAAAAACTGTTTTTT. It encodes CASSLEGAGTNEKLFF.

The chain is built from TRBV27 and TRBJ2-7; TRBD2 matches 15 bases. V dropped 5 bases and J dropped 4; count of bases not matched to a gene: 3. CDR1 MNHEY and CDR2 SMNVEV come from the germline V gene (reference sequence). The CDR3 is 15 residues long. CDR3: CASSLGLAGGYEQYF. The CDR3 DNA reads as TGTGCCAGCAGTCTAGGACTAGCGGGAGGGTACGAGCAGTACTTC.

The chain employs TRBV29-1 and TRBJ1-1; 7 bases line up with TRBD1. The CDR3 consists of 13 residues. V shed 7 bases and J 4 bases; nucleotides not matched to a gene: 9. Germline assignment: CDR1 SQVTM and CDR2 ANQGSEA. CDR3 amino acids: CSGRQGRGTEAFF. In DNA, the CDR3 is TGCAGCGGGAGACAGGGAAGGGGCACTGAAGCTTTCTTT.